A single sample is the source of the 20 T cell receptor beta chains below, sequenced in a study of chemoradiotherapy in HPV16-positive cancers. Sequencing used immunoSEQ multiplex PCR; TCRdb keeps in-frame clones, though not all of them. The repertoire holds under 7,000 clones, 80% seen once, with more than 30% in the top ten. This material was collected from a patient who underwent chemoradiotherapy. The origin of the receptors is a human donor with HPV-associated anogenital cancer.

The CDR3 DNA reads as TGCGCCAGCAGCCCGAGGGGTGCGACAGGGAGGCCCCCGAACACTGAAGCTTTCTTT. Its translation is CASSPRGATGRPPNTEAFF. The chain uses TRBV4-1 and TRBJ1-1; TRBD1 aligns across 7 bases. Unmatched junction bases numbered 18, after V lost 4 bases and J lost 1 base. This CDR3 comprises 19 residues. Germline CDR1 is MGHRA and CDR2 is YSYEKL.

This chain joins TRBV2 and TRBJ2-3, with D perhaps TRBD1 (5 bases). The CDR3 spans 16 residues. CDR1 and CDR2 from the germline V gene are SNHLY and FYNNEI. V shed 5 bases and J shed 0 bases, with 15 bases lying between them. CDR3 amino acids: CASSLRQLYSTDTQYF. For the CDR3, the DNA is TGTGCCAGCAGTCTTAGACAGCTGTATAGCACAGATACGCAGTATTTT.

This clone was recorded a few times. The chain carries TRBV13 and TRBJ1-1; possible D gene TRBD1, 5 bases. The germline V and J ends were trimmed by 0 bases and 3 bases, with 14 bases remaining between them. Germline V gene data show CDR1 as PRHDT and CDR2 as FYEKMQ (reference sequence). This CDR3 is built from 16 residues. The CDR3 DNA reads TGTGCCAGCAGCTTAGGGACAGCCCGCCCCGACACTGAAGCTTTCTTT. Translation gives CASSLGTARPDTEAFF.

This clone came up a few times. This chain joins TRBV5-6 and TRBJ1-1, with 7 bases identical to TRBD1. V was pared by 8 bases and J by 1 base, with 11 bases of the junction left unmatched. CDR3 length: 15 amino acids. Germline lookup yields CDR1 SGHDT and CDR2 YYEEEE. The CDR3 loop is CASSNPGQPNTEAFF. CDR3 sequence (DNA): TGTGCCAGTTCCAACCCGGGACAGCCGAACACTGAAGCTTTCTTT.

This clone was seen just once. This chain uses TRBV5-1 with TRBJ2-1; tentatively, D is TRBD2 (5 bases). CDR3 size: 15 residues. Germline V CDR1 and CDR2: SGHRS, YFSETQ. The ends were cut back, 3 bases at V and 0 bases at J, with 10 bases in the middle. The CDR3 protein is CASSSDGSSYNEQFF. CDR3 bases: TGCGCCAGCAGCTCCGATGGGAGCTCCTACAATGAGCAGTTCTTC. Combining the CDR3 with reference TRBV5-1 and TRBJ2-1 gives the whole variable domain KAGVTQTPRYLIKTRGQQVTLSCSPISGHRSVSWYQQTPGQGLQFLFEYFSETQRNKGNFPGRFSGRQFSNSRSEMNVSTLELGDSALYLCASSSDGSSYNEQFFGPGTRLTVL.

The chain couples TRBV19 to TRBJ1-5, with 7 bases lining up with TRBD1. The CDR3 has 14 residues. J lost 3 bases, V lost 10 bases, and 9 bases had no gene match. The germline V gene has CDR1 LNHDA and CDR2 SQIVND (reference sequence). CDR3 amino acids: CATDRQGVNQPQHF. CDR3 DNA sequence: TGTGCCACGGATCGACAGGGAGTCAATCAGCCCCAGCATTTT. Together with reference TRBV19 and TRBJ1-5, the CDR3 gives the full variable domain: DGGITQSPKYLFRKEGQNVTLSCEQNLNHDAMYWYRQDPGQGLRLIYYSQIVNDFQKGDIAEGYSVSREKKESFPLTVTSAQKNPTAFYLCATDRQGVNQPQHFGDGTRLSIL.

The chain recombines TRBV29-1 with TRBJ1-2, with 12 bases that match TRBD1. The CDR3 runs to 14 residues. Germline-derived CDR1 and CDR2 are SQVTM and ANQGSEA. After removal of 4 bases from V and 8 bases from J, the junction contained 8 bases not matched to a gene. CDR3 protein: CSVGRDRGREGYTF. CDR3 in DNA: TGCAGCGTTGGCCGGGACAGGGGGCGCGAAGGCTACACCTTC.

This chain's CDR3 is CAIKDRAAKDTQYF. DNA for the CDR3: TGTGCCATCAAAGACCGGGCGGCAAAAGATACGCAGTATTTT. The chain couples TRBV10-3 to TRBJ2-3; no firm D call. The germline gives CDR1 ENHRY, CDR2 SYGVKD. CDR3 length: 14 residues. The ends were cut back, 7 bases at V and 5 bases at J, with 16 bases in the middle.

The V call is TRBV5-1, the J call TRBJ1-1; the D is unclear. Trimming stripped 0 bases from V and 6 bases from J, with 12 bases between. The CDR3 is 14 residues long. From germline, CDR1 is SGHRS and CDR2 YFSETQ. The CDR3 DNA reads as TGCGCCAGCAGCTTGGATTTTGGCGGGGCTGAAGCTTTCTTT. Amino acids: CASSLDFGGAEAFF.

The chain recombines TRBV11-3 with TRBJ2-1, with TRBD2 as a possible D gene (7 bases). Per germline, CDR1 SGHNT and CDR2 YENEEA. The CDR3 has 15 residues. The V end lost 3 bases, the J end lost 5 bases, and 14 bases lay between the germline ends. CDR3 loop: CASSFRAGDNNEQFF. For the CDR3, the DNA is TGTGCCAGCAGCTTTAGGGCGGGGGACAACAATGAGCAGTTCTTC.

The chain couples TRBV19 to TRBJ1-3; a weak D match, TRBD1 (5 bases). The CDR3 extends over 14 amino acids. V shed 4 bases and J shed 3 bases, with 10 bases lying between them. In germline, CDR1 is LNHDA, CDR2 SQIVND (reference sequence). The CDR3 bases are TGTGCCAGTAGTAAATGGGGCAGTGGAAACACCATATATTTT. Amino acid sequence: CASSKWGSGNTIYF.

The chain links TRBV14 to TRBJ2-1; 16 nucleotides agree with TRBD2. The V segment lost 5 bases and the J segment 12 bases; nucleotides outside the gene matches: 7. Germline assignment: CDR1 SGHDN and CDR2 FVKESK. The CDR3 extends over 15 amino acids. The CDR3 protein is CASSGTSGRAGGQFF. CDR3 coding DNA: TGTGCCAGCAGCGGGACTAGCGGGAGGGCCGGGGGGCAGTTCTTC.

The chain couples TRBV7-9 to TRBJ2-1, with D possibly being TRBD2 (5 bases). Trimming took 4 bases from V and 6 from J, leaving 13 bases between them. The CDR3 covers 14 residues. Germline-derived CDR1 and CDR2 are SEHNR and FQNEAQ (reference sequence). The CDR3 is CASSSRVGVNEQFF. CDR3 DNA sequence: TGTGCCAGCAGCTCAAGGGTGGGAGTCAATGAGCAGTTCTTC. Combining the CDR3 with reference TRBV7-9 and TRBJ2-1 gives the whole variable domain DTGVSQNPRHKITKRGQNVTFRCDPISEHNRLYWYRQTLGQGPEFLTYFQNEAQLEKSRLLSDRFSAERPKGSFSTLEIQRTEQGDSAMYLCASSSRVGVNEQFFGPGTRLTVL.

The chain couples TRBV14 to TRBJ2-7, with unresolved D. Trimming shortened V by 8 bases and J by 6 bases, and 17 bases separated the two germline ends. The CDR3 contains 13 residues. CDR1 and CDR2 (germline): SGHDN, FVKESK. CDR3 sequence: CASGLKFGSEQYV. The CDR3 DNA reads TGTGCCAGCGGCCTCAAGTTCGGTTCCGAGCAGTACGTC.

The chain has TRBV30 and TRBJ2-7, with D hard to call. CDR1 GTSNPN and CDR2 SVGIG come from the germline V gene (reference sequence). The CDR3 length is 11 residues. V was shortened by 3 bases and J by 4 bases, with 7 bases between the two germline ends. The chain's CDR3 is CAWSPSYEQYF. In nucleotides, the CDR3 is TGTGCCTGGAGCCCTTCGTACGAGCAGTACTTC.

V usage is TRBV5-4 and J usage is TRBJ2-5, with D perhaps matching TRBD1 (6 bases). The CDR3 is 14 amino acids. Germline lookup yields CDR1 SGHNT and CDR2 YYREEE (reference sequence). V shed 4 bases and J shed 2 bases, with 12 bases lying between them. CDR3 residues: CASSPTGIQETQYF. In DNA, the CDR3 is TGTGCCAGCAGCCCCACAGGGATACAAGAGACCCAGTACTTC.

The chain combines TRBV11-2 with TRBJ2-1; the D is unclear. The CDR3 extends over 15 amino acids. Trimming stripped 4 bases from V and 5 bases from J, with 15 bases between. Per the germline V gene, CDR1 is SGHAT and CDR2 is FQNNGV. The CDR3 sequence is CASSSGELADNEQFF. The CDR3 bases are TGTGCCAGCAGCTCCGGCGAACTGGCGGACAATGAGCAGTTCTTC. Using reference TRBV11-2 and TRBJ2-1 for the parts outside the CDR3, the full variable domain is EAGVAQSPRYKIIEKRQSVAFWCNPISGHATLYWYQQILGQGPKLLIQFQNNGVVDDSQLPKDRFSAERLKGVDSTLKIQPAKLEDSAVYLCASSSGELADNEQFFGPGTRLTVL.

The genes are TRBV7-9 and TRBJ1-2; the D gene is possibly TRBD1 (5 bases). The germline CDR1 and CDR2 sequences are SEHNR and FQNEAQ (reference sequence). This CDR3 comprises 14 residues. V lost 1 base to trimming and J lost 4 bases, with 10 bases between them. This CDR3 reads CASSLGGVFYGYTF. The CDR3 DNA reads TGTGCCAGCAGCTTAGGAGGGGTATTCTATGGCTACACCTTC. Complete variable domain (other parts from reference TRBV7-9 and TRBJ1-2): DTGVSQNPRHKITKRGQNVTFRCDPISEHNRLYWYRQTLGQGPEFLTYFQNEAQLEKSRLLSDRFSAERPKGSFSTLEIQRTEQGDSAMYLCASSLGGVFYGYTFGSGTRLTVV.

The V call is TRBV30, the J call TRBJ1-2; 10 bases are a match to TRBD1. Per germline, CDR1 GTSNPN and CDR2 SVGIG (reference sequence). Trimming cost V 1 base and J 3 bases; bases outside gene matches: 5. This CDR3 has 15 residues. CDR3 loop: CAWSADRGPDYGYTF. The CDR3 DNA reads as TGTGCCTGGAGTGCCGACAGGGGGCCAGACTATGGCTACACCTTC.

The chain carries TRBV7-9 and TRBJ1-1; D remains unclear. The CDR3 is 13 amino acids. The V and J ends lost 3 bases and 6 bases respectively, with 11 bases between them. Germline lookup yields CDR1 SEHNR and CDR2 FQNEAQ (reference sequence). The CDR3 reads CASSFYEVAEAFF. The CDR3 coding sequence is TGTGCCAGCAGCTTTTATGAGGTAGCTGAAGCTTTCTTT. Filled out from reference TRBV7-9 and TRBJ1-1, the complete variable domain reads DTGVSQNPRHKITKRGQNVTFRCDPISEHNRLYWYRQTLGQGPEFLTYFQNEAQLEKSRLLSDRFSAERPKGSFSTLEIQRTEQGDSAMYLCASSFYEVAEAFFGQGTRLTVV.